Listed below are T cell receptor beta chains from one sample, sequenced in a study of blood T cell repertoires in COVID-19. The method was immunoSEQ multiplex PCR; TCRdb's version includes in-frame clones alone and lacks a portion of them. The repertoire holds 250,000 to 300,000 clones, roughly 90% seen once, with 2.2% in the top ten. The source material was peripheral blood. All receptors derive from a woman aged 25 to 39 with COVID-19, enrolled during active disease. Each CDR3 is given with its conserved first and last residue. Fields, in order: V gene, J gene, D gene, CDR3 length, clone size, CDR3 DNA, CDR3 protein. D genes are given only for firm matches. Where a row states a size, it is once, few, many or the class of an expanded clone; other rows omit it.

v_gene: TRBV13; j_gene: TRBJ1-2; d_gene: -; len: 15; abundance: -; CDR3nt: TGTGCCAGCAGCTTAGTAGTGGGGCCTAACTATGGCTACACCTTC; CDR3aa: CASSLVVGPNYGYTF
v_gene: TRBV9; j_gene: TRBJ1-5; d_gene: TRBD1; len: 18; abundance: -; CDR3nt: TGTGCCAGCAGCCTTCGGACAGGGAGCATTAATAGCAATCAGCCCCAGCATTTT; CDR3aa: CASSLRTGSINSNQPQHF
v_gene: TRBV19; j_gene: TRBJ1-2; d_gene: -; len: 14; abundance: -; CDR3nt: TGTGCCAGTAGTATAATTCAGGGGAACTATGGCTACACCTTC; CDR3aa: CASSIIQGNYGYTF
v_gene: TRBV6-5; j_gene: TRBJ2-7; d_gene: TRBD1; len: 14; abundance: few; CDR3nt: TGTGCCAGCAGAAATACAGGGGCCTCCTACGAGCAGTACTTC; CDR3aa: CASRNTGASYEQYF
v_gene: TRBV5-5; j_gene: TRBJ1-1; d_gene: -; len: 13; abundance: -; CDR3nt: TGTGCCAGCAGCACGACAGGGAACACTGAAGCTTTCTTT; CDR3aa: CASSTTGNTEAFF
v_gene: TRBV12-3/TRBV12-4; j_gene: TRBJ1-3; d_gene: -; len: 11; abundance: once; CDR3nt: TGTGCCAGCAGTCAATACAGGGCACGATATTTT; CDR3aa: CASSQYRARYF
v_gene: TRBV28; j_gene: TRBJ1-3; d_gene: -; len: 14; abundance: -; CDR3nt: TGTGCCAGCAGTTTATCCCAGGGAGGAAACACCATATATTTT; CDR3aa: CASSLSQGGNTIYF
v_gene: TRBV6-1; j_gene: TRBJ1-2; d_gene: -; len: 15; abundance: -; CDR3nt: TGTGCCAGCAGTGAATTTACAGGGCCTAACTATGGCTACACCTTC; CDR3aa: CASSEFTGPNYGYTF
v_gene: TRBV7-8; j_gene: TRBJ2-2; d_gene: -; len: 13; abundance: -; CDR3nt: TGTGCCAGCAGCCTCTTAGCAACCGGGGAGCTGTTTTTT; CDR3aa: CASSLLATGELFF
v_gene: TRBV7-6; j_gene: TRBJ1-2; d_gene: -; len: 14; abundance: -; CDR3nt: TGTGCCAGCAGCTTAAAGGGGGATGGGGCTGGCTACACCTTC; CDR3aa: CASSLKGDGAGYTF
v_gene: TRBV27; j_gene: TRBJ1-6; d_gene: TRBD1; len: 16; abundance: -; CDR3nt: TGTGCCAGCAGGGTGGACAGGGGAGATAATTACTCACCCCTCCACTTT; CDR3aa: CASRVDRGDNYSPLHF
v_gene: TRBV19; j_gene: TRBJ1-5; d_gene: -; len: 14; abundance: -; CDR3nt: TGTGCCAGTAGGGGAGAGTCGCGCAATCAGCCCCAGCATTTT; CDR3aa: CASRGESRNQPQHF
v_gene: TRBV9; j_gene: TRBJ2-7; d_gene: -; len: 15; abundance: -; CDR3nt: TGTGCCAGCAGCGTAGGGGGCAGGGGTCGGTACGAGCAGTACTTC; CDR3aa: CASSVGGRGRYEQYF
v_gene: TRBV11-2; j_gene: TRBJ1-5; d_gene: -; len: 15; abundance: -; CDR3nt: TGTGCCAGCAGCTTATATTCAGGGGGCAATCAGCCCCAGCATTTT; CDR3aa: CASSLYSGGNQPQHF
v_gene: TRBV12-5; j_gene: TRBJ1-1; d_gene: -; len: 13; abundance: -; CDR3nt: TGTGCTAGTGGGGGAGGCCTGAACACTGAAGCTTTCTTT; CDR3aa: CASGGGLNTEAFF
v_gene: TRBV28; j_gene: TRBJ2-3; d_gene: TRBD1; len: 15; abundance: -; CDR3nt: TGTGCCAGCACCTTGGGGACAGGGAACACAGATACGCAGTATTTT; CDR3aa: CASTLGTGNTDTQYF
v_gene: TRBV15; j_gene: TRBJ2-3; d_gene: TRBD1; len: 16; abundance: -; CDR3nt: TGTGCCACCAGCAGACGGACAGGGGGTTTGACAGATACGCAGTATTTT; CDR3aa: CATSRRTGGLTDTQYF
v_gene: TRBV6-1; j_gene: TRBJ1-2; d_gene: -; len: 15; abundance: few; CDR3nt: TGTGCCAGCAGTGAGATTGGGGCAGGCCGCGGTGGCTACACCTTC; CDR3aa: CASSEIGAGRGGYTF
v_gene: TRBV9; j_gene: TRBJ2-1; d_gene: -; len: 14; abundance: -; CDR3nt: TGTGCCAGCAGCCCGGAGGGCAGAGAGGATGAGCAGTTCTTC; CDR3aa: CASSPEGREDEQFF
v_gene: TRBV4-1; j_gene: TRBJ1-1; d_gene: TRBD1; len: 16; abundance: -; CDR3nt: TGCGCCAGCAGCCCCAGGGGGGACAGGGGCAGCACTGAAGCTTTCTTT; CDR3aa: CASSPRGDRGSTEAFF
v_gene: TRBV30; j_gene: TRBJ2-5; d_gene: TRBD2; len: 15; abundance: few; CDR3nt: TGTGCCTGGAGTGTTCTAGCGGGGCCCCAAGAGACCCAGTACTTC; CDR3aa: CAWSVLAGPQETQYF
v_gene: TRBV18; j_gene: TRBJ1-1; d_gene: -; len: 13; abundance: once; CDR3nt: TGTGCCAGCTCATGGGGGGAGAACACTGAAGCTTTCTTT; CDR3aa: CASSWGENTEAFF
v_gene: TRBV2; j_gene: TRBJ1-6; d_gene: TRBD1; len: 15; abundance: -; CDR3nt: TGTGCCAGCACGCGACAGGGAGTAATTGATTCACCCCTCCACTTT; CDR3aa: CASTRQGVIDSPLHF
v_gene: TRBV9; j_gene: TRBJ2-3; d_gene: TRBD2; len: 16; abundance: few; CDR3nt: TGTGCCAGCAGCGTAGGCGGGAGGAGGTTCACAGATACGCAGTATTTT; CDR3aa: CASSVGGRRFTDTQYF
v_gene: TRBV5-1; j_gene: TRBJ1-2; d_gene: TRBD1; len: 14; abundance: -; CDR3nt: TGCGCCAGCAGCCTCGGGACAGGCGGCTATGGCTACACCTTC; CDR3aa: CASSLGTGGYGYTF
v_gene: TRBV7-9; j_gene: TRBJ2-2; d_gene: -; len: 16; abundance: -; CDR3nt: TGTGCCAGCAGCTTTAGCTCCAGCCGGAACACCGGGGAGCTGTTTTTT; CDR3aa: CASSFSSSRNTGELFF
v_gene: TRBV3-1/TRBV3-2; j_gene: TRBJ2-3; d_gene: TRBD2; len: 17; abundance: -; CDR3nt: TGTGCCAGCAGCCTTAGGACTAGCGGGAGGGGTGCAGATACGCAGTATTTT; CDR3aa: CASSLRTSGRGADTQYF
v_gene: TRBV9; j_gene: TRBJ2-2; d_gene: TRBD1; len: 19; abundance: -; CDR3nt: TGTGCCAGCAGCGAGAGGCCCGGGGGACAGGCAAGGGACACCGGGGAGCTGTTTTTT; CDR3aa: CASSERPGGQARDTGELFF
v_gene: TRBV10-3; j_gene: TRBJ2-2; d_gene: TRBD2; len: 19; abundance: -; CDR3nt: TGTGCCATCAGTAGCCCGGGACTAGCGGGAGGGAAGAACACCGGGGAGCTGTTTTTT; CDR3aa: CAISSPGLAGGKNTGELFF
v_gene: TRBV7-9; j_gene: TRBJ1-2; d_gene: -; len: 13; abundance: once; CDR3nt: TGTGCCAGCAGCTTAGATGGAGCCTATGGCTACACCTTC; CDR3aa: CASSLDGAYGYTF